Following are 11 T cell receptor beta chains from one sample sequenced in a study of cytomegalovirus exposure and HLA in healthy donors. PCR employed 60 Vbeta and 13 Jbeta primers. Only in-frame clones appear in the TCRdb table, and some are missing; sequencing was by immunoSEQ multiplex PCR. The sample has 150,000 or so clones; about 70% are singletons. Sequencing was done on a sample of PBMCs. The source is a male donor in good health and CMV-seronegative.

The chain employs TRBV6-5 and TRBJ2-1; 8 nucleotides align to TRBD2. Germline CDR1 reads MNHEY; CDR2 reads SVGAGI. The CDR3 spans 15 residues. Trimming took 0 bases from V and 10 from J; bases not matched to a gene: 8. The CDR3 loop is CASSYSAGGAMEQFF. As DNA, the CDR3 is TGTGCCAGCAGTTACTCCGCCGGGGGGGCCATGGAGCAGTTCTTC.

This chain joins TRBV28 and TRBJ1-2; D gene ambiguous. V lost 4 bases and J lost 5, with 8 bases in between. Looked up from germline, CDR1 is MDHEN and CDR2 is SYDVKM. This CDR3 is 12 amino acids long. CDR3 bases: TGTGCCAGCAGTTCGACGGGGTATGGCTACACCTTC. Translation gives CASSSTGYGYTF.

This clone has only a few counts. This chain links TRBV11-1 with TRBJ2-7, with TRBD2 matching 8 bases. V dropped 6 bases and J dropped 3; count of bases not matched to a gene: 16. This CDR3 contains 17 residues. Germline CDR1 SGHAT, CDR2 FQDESV (reference sequence). The CDR3 is CASSPSGLLAGIYEQYF. The CDR3 nucleotides are TGTGCCAGCAGTCCCTCCGGTTTATTAGCGGGGATCTACGAGCAGTACTTC.

The genes are TRBV2 and TRBJ2-7; TRBD2 agrees at 8 bases. The CDR3 has 16 amino acids. Germline CDR1 and CDR2: SNHLY and FYNNEI. Trimming at V came to 1 base and at J to 1 base, leaving 6 bases not matched to a gene. As DNA, the CDR3 is TGTGCCAGCAGTGAAGGGGAGACTAGCGAATCCTACGAGCAGTACTTC. Translating it yields CASSEGETSESYEQYF.

This clone was found once. The gene calls are TRBV15 and TRBJ1-4; D might be TRBD1 (5 bases). The CDR3 length is 15 residues. V lost 5 bases and J 5 bases, leaving 15 bases between the germline ends. The V gene's germline CDR1 is LNHNV and CDR2 YYDKDF (reference sequence). CDR3 sequence reads: CATSGHGAGNEKLFF. The CDR3 DNA follows: TGTGCCACCAGCGGCCACGGGGCGGGGAATGAAAAACTGTTTTTT.

Only a few counts were recorded for this clone. The CDR3 sequence: CASSIRQGGPTNEKLFF. DNA for the CDR3: TGTGCCAGCAGTATTAGACAGGGGGGGCCAACTAATGAAAAACTGTTTTTT. This chain uses TRBV27 with TRBJ1-4, with 9 positions matching TRBD1. The CDR3 has 17 residues. J lost 0 bases, V lost 5 bases, and 7 bases had no gene match. In germline, CDR1 is MNHEY, CDR2 SMNVEV (reference sequence).

This sequence joins TRBV10-3 and TRBJ1-6; 10 bases are a match to TRBD1. Germline values: CDR1 ENHRY, CDR2 SYGVKD. The CDR3 contains 16 residues. The junction had 3 bases not matched to a gene; V was cut back by 0 bases and J by 7 bases. CDR3: CAISESGDRGNSPLHF. In DNA, the CDR3 is TGTGCCATCAGTGAGTCGGGGGACAGGGGAAATTCACCCCTCCACTTT.

J is TRBJ2-7 and V is TRBV7-2; maybe TRBD2 (7 bases). Germline values: CDR1 SGHTA, CDR2 FQGNSA. CDR3 length: 17 amino acids. Trimming cost V 5 bases and J 2 bases, with 22 bases left between them. Written as DNA, the CDR3 is TGTGCCAGCAGCCGACGGGGGGCGGAGGAGGGCACCTACGAGCAGTACTTC. This codes for CASSRRGAEEGTYEQYF.

The chain recombines TRBV7-3 with TRBJ2-3, with a weak D call TRBD1 (6 bases). Germline V lookup: CDR1 SGHTA, CDR2 FQGTGA. The CDR3 contains 16 residues. V was shortened by 5 bases and J by 0 bases, with 15 bases between the two germline ends. Here the CDR3 DNA reads TGTGCCAGCAGCCTTCGCCCGGGACACAGCACAGATACGCAGTATTTT. Amino acids: CASSLRPGHSTDTQYF.

The V and J genes are TRBV5-5 and TRBJ1-1; D possibly corresponds to TRBD1 (6 bases). The CDR3 extends over 14 amino acids. CDR1 and CDR2 (germline): SGHKS, YYEKEE (reference sequence). V was clipped by 5 bases and J by 6 bases, with 17 bases between them. The DNA of the CDR3 is TGTGCCAGCAGTCTGGCACAGGGATATCCTGAAGCTTTCTTT. It translates to CASSLAQGYPEAFF.

This clone was counted between two and nine times. V usage is TRBV7-6 and J usage is TRBJ2-5; TRBD2 agrees at 8 bases. J gave up 4 bases and V 4 bases, and 17 bases lay outside the gene matches. The CDR3 length is 18 residues. Germline V gene data show CDR1 as SGHVS and CDR2 as FNYEAQ. The CDR3 loop is CASSSTGRIAGSGETQYF. Here the CDR3 DNA reads TGTGCCAGCAGCTCAACCGGGAGAATAGCGGGATCCGGAGAGACCCAGTACTTC.